This T cell receptor beta chain derives from a study of coeliac disease. The CDR3 extends over 15 amino acids. The V gene lost 6 bases and the J gene lost 0 bases, with 14 bases spanning the gap. Germline CDR1 reads MNHNS; CDR2 reads SASEGT. This clone has just a few counts. Clones were read by immunoSEQ multiplex PCR, and TCRdb kept only the in-frame ones, dropping some. The table has some 6,100 clones, around 62% seen once. Sample: lymphocytes from the gut lamina propria. This chain connects TRBV6-1 to TRBJ1-1; no definite D call. This receptor was taken from a man in his 60s with celiac disease on a gluten-free diet. Here the CDR3 reads CASSAIRVMNTEAFF. DNA for the CDR3: TGTGCCAGCAGCGCAATACGGGTTATGAACACTGAAGCTTTCTTT.